This T cell receptor beta chain was profiled in a study of control samples from healthy donors and cancer patients. Using immunoSEQ multiplex PCR, the repertoire was profiled, and TCRdb retains in-frame clones only, with some absent. The sample consists of roughly 100,000 clones, around 89% of them appearing once. Germline V gives CDR1 KGHDR, CDR2 SFDVKD. V lost 5 bases and J 0 bases, leaving 1 base between the germline ends. The CDR3 contains 12 residues. The chain joins TRBV24-1 to TRBJ2-1; D gene uncertain. Sequencing was performed on PBMCs. This clonotype originated in a man aged 55 to 70 with lung cancer. This CDR3 is CATSASYNEQFF. As DNA, the CDR3 is TGTGCCACCAGTGCCTCCTACAATGAGCAGTTCTTC.